The entry below describes one TCR beta chain. Its specificity is not known. This sample was taken from a study of shared clonotypes between healthy human individuals. Regarding the study as a whole: The authors sampled blood alone, and tissue repertoires likely differ. Among donors, the sharing of clonotypes was expected to be influenced by sequencing depth.

Germline-derived CDR1 and CDR2 are MNHEY and SMNVEV (reference sequence). The junction had 9 bases not matched to a gene; V was cut back by 5 bases and J by 6 bases. The CDR3 length is 15 residues. Sequencing was performed with immunoSEQ multiplex PCR; in TCRdb, only in-frame clones are kept and a portion is missing. The sample shows approximately 1.4 million clones, 95% to 99% of them seen only once. The chain joins TRBV27 to TRBJ1-4, with 7 bases matching TRBD1. The clonotype originates from a man aged 30 to 39 in good health. The specimen sequenced was naive CD4+ T cells sorted from blood. Subset indicated: CD45RA+ positively selected. The CDR3 DNA sequence: TGTGCCAGCAGTCGATCCGGGACAGATCATGAAAAACTGTTTTTT. Its protein product is CASSRSGTDHEKLFF.